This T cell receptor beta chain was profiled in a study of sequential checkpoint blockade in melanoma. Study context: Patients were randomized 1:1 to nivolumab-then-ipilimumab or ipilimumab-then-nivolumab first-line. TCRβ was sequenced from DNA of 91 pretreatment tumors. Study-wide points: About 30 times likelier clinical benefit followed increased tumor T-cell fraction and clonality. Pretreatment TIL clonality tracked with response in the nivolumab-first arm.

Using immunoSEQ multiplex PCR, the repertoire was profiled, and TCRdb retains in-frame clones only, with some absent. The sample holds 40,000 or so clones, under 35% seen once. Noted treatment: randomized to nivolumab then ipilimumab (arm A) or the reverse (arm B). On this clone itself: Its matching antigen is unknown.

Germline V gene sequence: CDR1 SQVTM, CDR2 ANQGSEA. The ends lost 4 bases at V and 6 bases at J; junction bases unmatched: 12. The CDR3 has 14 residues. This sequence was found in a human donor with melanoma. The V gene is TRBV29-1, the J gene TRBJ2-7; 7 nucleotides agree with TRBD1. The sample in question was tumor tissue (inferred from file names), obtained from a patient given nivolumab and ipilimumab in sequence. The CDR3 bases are TGCAGCGTTGTTCTGGGGGCAGGGGGTTTCGAGCAGTACTTC. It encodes CSVVLGAGGFEQYF.